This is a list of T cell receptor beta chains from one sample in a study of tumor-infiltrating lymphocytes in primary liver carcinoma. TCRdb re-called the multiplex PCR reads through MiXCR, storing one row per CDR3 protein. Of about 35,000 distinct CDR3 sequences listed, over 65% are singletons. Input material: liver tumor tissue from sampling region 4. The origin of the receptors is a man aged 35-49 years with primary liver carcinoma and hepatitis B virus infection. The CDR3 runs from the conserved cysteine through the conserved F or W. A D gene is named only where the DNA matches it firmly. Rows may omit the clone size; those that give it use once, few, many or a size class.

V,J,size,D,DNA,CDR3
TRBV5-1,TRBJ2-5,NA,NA,TGCGACAGCAGCTTGGCCGGGACAACCGAAGAGCCCCAGTACTTC,CDSSLAGTTEEPQYF
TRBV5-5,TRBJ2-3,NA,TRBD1,TGTGCCAGCGGCCGGGGAGACGGGACAGGGGGCACAGATACGCAGTATTTC,CASGRGDGTGGTDTQYF
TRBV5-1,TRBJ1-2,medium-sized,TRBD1,TGCGCCAGCAGCTTGGACCCCGGGACAGCGTATGGCTACACCTTC,CASSLDPGTAYGYTF
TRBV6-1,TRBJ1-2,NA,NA,TGTGCTAACAATGAAATTCGGGATAACTATGGCTACACCTTC,CANNEIRDNYGYTF
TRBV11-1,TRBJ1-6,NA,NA,TGTGCCAGCAGCTGGACACTGATTTCACCCCTCCATTTT,CASSWTLISPLHF
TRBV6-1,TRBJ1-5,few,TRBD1,TGTGTCAGTAGGATTGGGACAGGCAATCAGCCCCAGCATTTT,CVSRIGTGNQPQHF
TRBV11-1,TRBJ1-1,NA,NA,TGTGCCAGTAGCTTCGGACAGACCTCGGGAACTGAAGCTTTCTTT,CASSFGQTSGTEAFF
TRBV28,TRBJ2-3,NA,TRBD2,TGTGCCAGCAGTTCCGGGACTAGCGTTAGGTATTCAGATACGCAGTATTTT,CASSSGTSVRYSDTQYF
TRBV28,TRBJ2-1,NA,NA,TGTGCCTGCAGTAGAGCCGGGACAACTTCCTATAATGAGCAGTTCTTC,CACSRAGTTSYNEQFF
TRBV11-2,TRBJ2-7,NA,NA,TGTGCAAGCAGCGGAAGCGGCTGGGACGAGCAGTACTTC,CASSGSGWDEQYF
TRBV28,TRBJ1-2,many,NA,TGTGCCAGCAGTTTATCTAGGGTTAACTATGGCTACACCTTC,CASSLSRVNYGYTF
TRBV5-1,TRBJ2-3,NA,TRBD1,TGCGCCAGCAGCTTACAGGGGGCGGATATGCAGTATTTT,CASSLQGADMQYF
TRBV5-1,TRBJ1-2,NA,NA,TGCGCCAGCAGCTTGGAAGCAGACTGTGGATACACCTTC,CASSLEADCGYTF
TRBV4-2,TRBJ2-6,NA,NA,TGTGCCAGCAGCCATGAAGCAAGCCCTGGGGCCAACCTCCTGACTTTC,CASSHEASPGANLLTF
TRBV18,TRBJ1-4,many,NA,TGTGCCAGCTCACGTAACTGGGATGAAAAACTGTTTTTT,CASSRNWDEKLFF
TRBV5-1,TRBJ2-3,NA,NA,TGCGTCAGCAGCTTTCACGAAATCACAGATACGCAGTATTTT,CVSSFHEITDTQYF
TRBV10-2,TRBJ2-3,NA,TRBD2,TGCGCCAGCTGTGGTGTTACTAGCGGCCGCACAGATACGCAGTATTTT,CASCGVTSGRTDTQYF
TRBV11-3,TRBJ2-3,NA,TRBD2,TGTACCAGCGGCAGCCCGGCGGGAGGGGTGGGTACGCAGTATTTT,CTSGSPAGGVGTQYF
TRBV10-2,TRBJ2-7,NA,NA,TGCGCCAGCATAGACAACTGGGGTCGGTCCGAGCAGTACTTC,CASIDNWGRSEQYF
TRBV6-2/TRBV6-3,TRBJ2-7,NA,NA,TGTGCCAGCAGGTCCAACGGGATGTACGAGCAGTACTTC,CASRSNGMYEQYF
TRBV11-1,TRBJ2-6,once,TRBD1,TGTACCAGCAGCCCACAGGGGGCTGAGGCCAACTTCCTGACTTTC,CTSSPQGAEANFLTF
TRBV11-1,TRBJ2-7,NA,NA,TGTGCCGGCAGCTCATCCCGGAATTCCTCCTACGAGCAGTACTTC,CAGSSSRNSSYEQYF
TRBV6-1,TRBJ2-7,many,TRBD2,TGTGCCAGCAGTGATGCGGGGGGCGCCTCCTACGAGCAGTACTTC,CASSDAGGASYEQYF
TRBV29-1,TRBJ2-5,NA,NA,TGCAGCGTTAAAGATCCTGTTCGGGAGACCCAGTACTTC,CSVKDPVRETQYF
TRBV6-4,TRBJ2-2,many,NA,TGTGCCAGCAGTAGCGGGAACACCGGGGAGCTGTTTTTT,CASSSGNTGELFF
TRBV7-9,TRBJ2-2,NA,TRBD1,TGTGCCAGCAGTTTTTCCGGGACAGTCGCGAACACCGGGGAGCTGTTTTTT,CASSFSGTVANTGELFF
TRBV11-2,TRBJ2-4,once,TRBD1,TGTACTTGCAGCTCCGGGACAGGGGATAACATTCAGTACTTC,CTCSSGTGDNIQYF
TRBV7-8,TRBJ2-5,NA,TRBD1,TGTGCCAGAAGCATCACAGGGGACAGAGAGACCCAGTACTTC,CARSITGDRETQYF
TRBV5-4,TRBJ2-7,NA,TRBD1,TGTGCCAGCAGCTCTGGGACAGGCGCGAGAGGCTATCGGTACTTC,CASSSGTGARGYRYF
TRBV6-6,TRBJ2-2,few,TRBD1,TGTGCCAGCAGTTACTCGGGACAGGGGGCGGGGACCGTGGAGCTGTTGTTT,CASSYSGQGAGTVELLF
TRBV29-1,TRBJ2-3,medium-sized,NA,TGCAGCGCCGCGGCCCAGGGCGTCACAGATACGCAGTATTTT,CSAAAQGVTDTQYF
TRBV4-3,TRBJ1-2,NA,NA,TGCGCCAGTAGCCAGGCAGGGGCAGGGTGGAACTATGGCTACACATTC,CASSQAGAGWNYGYTF
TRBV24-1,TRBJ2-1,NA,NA,TGTGCCAGCAGCGAGGGAAATGAGCAGTTCTTC,CASSEGNEQFF
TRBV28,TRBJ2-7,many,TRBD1,TGTGCCAGCAGTGCCCCAAGGACAGGGGGGAAATACGAGCAGTACTTC,CASSAPRTGGKYEQYF
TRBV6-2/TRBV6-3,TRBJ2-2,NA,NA,TGTGCCAGTAGTTACTCTAGCGACATCGGGGAGCTGTTTTTT,CASSYSSDIGELFF
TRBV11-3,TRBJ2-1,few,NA,TGTGCCAGCAGTTTAAATGCCGATGAGCAGCTCTTC,CASSLNADEQLF
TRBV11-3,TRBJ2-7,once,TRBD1,TGTGCCACTCGACAGGGGGTGACTTCCTATGTGCAGTATTTC,CATRQGVTSYVQYF
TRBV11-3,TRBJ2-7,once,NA,TGTGCCGGCAGCGAGGGTCAGTCCTACGAGCAGTACTTC,CAGSEGQSYEQYF
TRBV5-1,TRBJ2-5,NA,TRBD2,TGCGCCAGCAGCTTGGCCGGGGCTAGCGGGGTCCTACAAGAGAGCCAGTACTTC,CASSLAGASGVLQESQYF
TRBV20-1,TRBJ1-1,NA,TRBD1,TGCAGTGCTAGAGCATCGACAGGGGGGACGATGAACATTGAAGCTTTCTTT,CSARASTGGTMNIEAFF
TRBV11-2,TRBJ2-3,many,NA,TGTGCCAGCTGGGTGAAGGGTGAGGGAGATACGCAGTATTTT,CASWVKGEGDTQYF
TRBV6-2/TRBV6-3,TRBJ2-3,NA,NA,TGTGCGAGGAGTCTCGGGGGAGATACTCAGTATTTT,CARSLGGDTQYF
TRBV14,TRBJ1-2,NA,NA,TGTGCCAGCAGCCGAGTAACCGCGACAACCTATGGCTACACCTTC,CASSRVTATTYGYTF
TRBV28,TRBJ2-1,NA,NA,TGTGCCAGCATCCCCCCGGAGCGGAGGAGCTTCAATGAGCAGTTCTTC,CASIPPERRSFNEQFF
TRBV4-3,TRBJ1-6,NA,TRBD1,TGCGCCAGCAGCTCCTGGGACAGGGGAGGCGATTCACCCCTTCACTTT,CASSSWDRGGDSPLHF
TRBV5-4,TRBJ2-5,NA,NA,TGTGCCAGCAGCTTGGACTGGGACGACCAAGAGACCCATTACTTC,CASSLDWDDQETHYF
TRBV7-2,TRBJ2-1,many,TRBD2,TGTGCCAGCATCGAGGGGGGCGGGAGGTACAATGAGCAGTTCTTC,CASIEGGGRYNEQFF
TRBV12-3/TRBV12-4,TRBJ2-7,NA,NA,TGTGTCAGCAGTTTGGTCGCTGGTCTCGGTCTCTACGAGCAGTACTTC,CVSSLVAGLGLYEQYF
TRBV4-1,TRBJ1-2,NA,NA,TGCGCCAGCAACTCACCGGTCAGGGCAGGGGACTACACCTTC,CASNSPVRAGDYTF
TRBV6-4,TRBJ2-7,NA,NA,TGTGTCAGCAGTGAACGCGAGGATAGCTCATACGAGCAGTACTTC,CVSSEREDSSYEQYF
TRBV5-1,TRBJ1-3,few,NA,TGCACCAGCAGCTTGTCTTCGCCTGTAAAAGGGACTGGAAACACCATATATTTT,CTSSLSSPVKGTGNTIYF
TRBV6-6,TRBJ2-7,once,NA,TGTGCCAGGACTTGGGAATATCCCTACGAGCCGTACTTC,CARTWEYPYEPYF